The TCR beta chain described here comes from a study of OX40 agonist ivuxolimab in advanced cancers. At the level of the study: Ivuxolimab doses were 0.01, 0.1, 0.3, 1.5, 3 or 10 mg/kg every 2 weeks. The dose-escalation cohort was roughly 84% male, with a mean age of 60 years, ranging about 23 to 79.

Study conclusions and caveats: In CD8+ T cells, expanded clones were on average more numerous than in CD4+. Some nonresponders likewise displayed low normalized T-cell clonal expansion.

Concerning this clone itself: Its antigen is unidentified.

Measured with immunoSEQ multiplex PCR; TCRdb has only the in-frame clones, and not every one. The profile shows about 68,000 clones, under 90% of them singletons. The V gene's germline CDR1 is MGHRA and CDR2 YSYEKL. V lost 1 base, J lost 2 bases, and 24 bases lay in between. The CDR3 totals 20 residues. The V call is TRBV4-1, the J call TRBJ1-3; a possible D gene is TRBD1 (5 bases). This TCR was recovered from an adult with an advanced solid tumor such as melanoma, head and neck, liver or kidney cancer. Here the sequenced sample was CD4+ or CD8+ T cells sorted from blood, taken in a trial of the OX40 agonist ivuxolimab. The chain's CDR3 is CASSQATLGFGGAAGNTIYF. Written as DNA, the CDR3 is TGCGCCAGCAGCCAAGCCACGCTGGGGTTTGGCGGGGCGGCTGGAAACACCATATATTTT.